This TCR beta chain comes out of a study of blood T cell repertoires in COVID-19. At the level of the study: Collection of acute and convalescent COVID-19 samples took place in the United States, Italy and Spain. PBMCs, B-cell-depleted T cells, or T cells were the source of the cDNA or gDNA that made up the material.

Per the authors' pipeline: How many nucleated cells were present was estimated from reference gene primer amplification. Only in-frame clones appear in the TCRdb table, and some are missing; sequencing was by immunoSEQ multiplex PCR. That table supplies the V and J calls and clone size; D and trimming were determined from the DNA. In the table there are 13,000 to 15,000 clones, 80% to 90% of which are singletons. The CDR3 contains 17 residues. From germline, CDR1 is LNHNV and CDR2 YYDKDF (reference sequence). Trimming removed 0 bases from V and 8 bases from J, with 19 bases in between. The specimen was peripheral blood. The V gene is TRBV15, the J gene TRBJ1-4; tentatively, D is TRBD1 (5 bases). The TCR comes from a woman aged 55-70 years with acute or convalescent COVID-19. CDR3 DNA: TGTGCCACCAGCAGAGACCCTTTCCACCTAAGGGGAGAAAAACTGTTTTTT. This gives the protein CATSRDPFHLRGEKLFF.